This T cell receptor (beta chain) was observed in a study of T cell repertoires in cytomegalovirus infection. One entry per CDR3 protein, called by TCRdb with MiXCR from the reads. The sample contains around 310,000 distinct CDR3 sequences, under 20% of which appear only once. This clonotype was recorded at least ten times. The germline gives CDR1 SGHKS, CDR2 YYEKEE (reference sequence). The V segment lost 0 bases and the J segment 0 bases; nucleotides outside the gene matches: 9. The CDR3 has 18 amino acids. The receptor's source is a human donor in good health (CMV status not recorded). Some clones in this sample may be carry-over from other donors' samples. V gene TRBV5-5 combines with J gene TRBJ1-5, with TRBD1 identical over 7 bases. Input material: PBMCs. CDR3 bases: TGTGCCAGCAGCTTGGCCAGGACAGGACGATTTAGCAATCAGCCCCAGCATTTT. Residues: CASSLARTGRFSNQPQHF.